The clone carrying this T cell receptor (beta chain) appeared a single time. The data belong to a study of shared clonotypes between healthy human individuals. Deep was the level at which the assay was run. Sorted-subset replicate PCR reactions contained roughly 210 ng DNA, corresponding to about 30,000 T cell genomes. The repertoire was sequenced with immunoSEQ multiplex PCR; TCRdb's copy has only in-frame clones and lacks some. The sample has about 1.5 million clones, 95% to 99% seen once. The receptor's source is a man aged 25 to 45 in good health. Sequencing was carried out using naive CD4+ T cells sorted from blood. The subset here: CD45RA+ positively selected.

The CDR3 region has the DNA TGTGCCAGCAGCCAAGGGAATTACGACCTCTACGAGCAGTACTTC. It specifies CASSQGNYDLYEQYF. The chain couples TRBV4-2 to TRBJ2-7; the D is unclear. Trimming stripped 1 base from V and 3 bases from J, with 13 bases between. The V gene's germline CDR1 is LGHNA and CDR2 YNFKEQ. The CDR3 length is 15 residues.